This T cell receptor (beta chain) was documented in a study of response to subunit inactivated influenza vaccine. This clonotype occurred many times. Per the germline V gene, CDR1 is SNHLY and CDR2 is FYNNEI. V shed 9 bases and J shed 4 bases, with 12 bases lying between them. This CDR3 has 12 amino acids. One entry per CDR3 protein, called by TCRdb with MiXCR from the RT-PCR reads. This sample carries hundreds of thousands of distinct CDR3 sequences, approximately 11% of them seen once, and the ten largest clones take around 10%. The data were also submitted as part of a second study, on T cells expressing NK-cell markers. That report adds: Synthesis of TCR beta cDNA relied on 5'RACE template switching carrying UMIs. Restriction of sorting to alpha-beta TCR T cells was accomplished in several experiments using an anti-gamma-delta TCR antibody. Among CD8+ T cells from five or six donors, dominant NKG2C+ clonotypes accounted for roughly 1.0-7.0%. The CD3+CD56-NKG2C+ fraction of several donors was also led by these clonotypes.

The genes are TRBV2 and TRBJ2-5, with D possibly TRBD1 on 5 matching bases. The source of this sequence is a man aged 50-59 years who received an inactivated influenza vaccine. Here the sequenced sample was PBMCs from blood, taken on the day of vaccination. The CDR3 DNA sequence: TGTGCCAGTTCAGGGCAGGGAGAGACCCAGTACTTC. This gives the protein CASSGQGETQYF.